One and the same sample provided the 12 T cell receptor beta chains below, sequenced in a study of T-cell reconstitution after alpha-beta-depleted transplantation in children. The TCRbeta library was prepared with unique molecular identifiers. From the PCR reads, TCRdb called clonotypes with MiXCR, one entry per CDR3 protein. The data show about 230,000 distinct CDR3 sequences, with around 9.5% seen just once and 5.5% to 8% held by the top ten. Source: PBMCs from the stem cell graft donor, taken from the stem cell graft. The receptors stem from a human donor who donated a stem cell graft to a child with acute lymphoblastic leukemia.

A few counts support this clonotype. The chain uses TRBV5-1 and TRBJ2-1; TRBD2 might be the D (7 bases). V was shortened by 1 base and J by 10 bases, with 15 bases between the two germline ends. CDR3 length: 14 amino acids. The V gene's germline CDR1 is SGHRS and CDR2 YFSETQ. The CDR3 sequence is CASSLSGVRGEQFF. The CDR3 DNA reads as TGCGCCAGCAGCTTGAGCGGGGTTAGGGGGGAGCAGTTCTTC.

The chain carries TRBV20-1 and TRBJ2-7, with 8 bases aligning to TRBD2. CDR1 and CDR2 (germline): DFQATT, SNEGSKA (reference sequence). Losses at the gene ends were 5 bases for V and 2 bases for J; bases not matched to a gene: 5. This CDR3 comprises 13 residues. This CDR3 reads CSAHSGAAYEQYF. CDR3 nucleotide sequence: TGCAGTGCTCATAGCGGGGCCGCCTACGAGCAGTACTTC.

This clonotype was observed at least ten times. V gene TRBV12-3 or TRBV12-4 combines with J gene TRBJ1-1, with D possibly being TRBD1 (5 bases). V shed 5 bases and J shed 0 bases, with 10 bases lying between them. The CDR3 covers 14 residues. DNA of the CDR3: TGTGCCAGCAGTAGACAGCTAATGAACACTGAAGCTTTCTTT. Its translation: CASSRQLMNTEAFF.

This chain connects TRBV9 to TRBJ2-1; D might be TRBD1 or TRBD2, each matching 6 bases. The CDR3 totals 15 residues. Between the trimmed V and J ends, which lost 0 bases and 4 bases, there was a span of 11 bases. Germline V lookup: CDR1 SGDLS, CDR2 YYNGEE. This chain's CDR3 is CASSVDGGRYNEQFF. The CDR3 DNA follows: TGTGCCAGCAGCGTAGACGGGGGCCGATACAATGAGCAGTTCTTC.

This chain joins TRBV7-9 and TRBJ1-1; no definite D call. The CDR3 runs to 15 residues. Trimming cost V 4 bases and J 5 bases, with 17 bases left between them. Per germline, CDR1 SEHNR and CDR2 FQNEAQ (reference sequence). In DNA form, the CDR3 reads TGTGCCAGCAGCTCCCACCGAATCAAGCGGACTGAAGCTTTCTTT. Amino acids: CASSSHRIKRTEAFF.

This clonotype was counted only a few times. This sequence joins TRBV18 and TRBJ1-5; D remains unclear. V shed 2 bases and J shed 8 bases, with 10 bases lying between them. Germline V CDR1 and CDR2: KGHSH, LQKENI. CDR3 length: 13 amino acids. CDR3 in amino acids: CASSPTSWEPQHF. The DNA of the CDR3 is TGTGCCAGCTCACCAACTTCTTGGGAGCCCCAGCATTTT.

The chain recombines TRBV5-1 with TRBJ2-3; the match to TRBD1 covers 10 bases. The V and J ends lost 4 bases and 4 bases, in that order; junction bases with no gene match: 6. CDR3 length: 15 residues. Looked up from germline, CDR1 is SGHRS and CDR2 is YFSETQ. The CDR3 bases are TGCGCCAGCAGCGGTTCCGGGACAGGGGCAGATACGCAGTATTTT. Translated, it gives CASSGSGTGADTQYF.

This clonotype has a count of ten or more. The CDR3 is CASSPPSGTGEKLFF. The DNA of the CDR3 is TGTGCCAGCTCACCACCGAGCGGCACAGGTGAAAAACTGTTTTTT. The gene calls are TRBV18 and TRBJ1-4; the D gene is possibly TRBD1 (5 bases). Between the trimmed V and J ends, which lost 0 bases and 7 bases, there was a span of 12 bases. The CDR3 extends over 15 amino acids. Germline V gene lookup returns CDR1 KGHSH and CDR2 LQKENI.

This clonotype was counted many times. The chain combines TRBV5-1 with TRBJ1-2, with 7 bases fitting TRBD1. The V and J ends lost 4 bases and 8 bases, in that order; junction bases with no gene match: 11. The length of the CDR3 is 14 residues. The germline CDR1 and CDR2 sequences are SGHRS and YFSETQ. CDR3 protein: CASSRSTGREGYTF. DNA for the CDR3: TGCGCCAGCAGCCGCTCGACAGGGAGGGAAGGCTACACCTTC.

This clonotype was observed many times. V gene TRBV6-1 combines with J gene TRBJ2-2; 14 nucleotides line up with TRBD2. This CDR3 comprises 13 residues. CDR1 and CDR2 from the germline V gene are MNHNS and SASEGT. DNA of the CDR3: TGTGTGGGACTAGCGGGAGACACCGGGGAGCTGTTTTTT. It specifies CVGLAGDTGELFF.

The chain is built from TRBV7-2 and TRBJ2-4; 11 positions agree with TRBD2. The CDR3 sequence is 18 residues long. The trim removed 7 bases at V and 0 bases at J, leaving 11 bases unmatched. Germline CDR1 reads SGHTA; CDR2 reads FQGNSA. CDR3 region: CASILKTSGGIAKNIQYF. The CDR3 nucleotides are TGTGCCAGCATATTGAAAACTAGCGGGGGAATAGCCAAAAACATTCAGTACTTC.

This clonotype was seen many times. The V gene is TRBV12-3 or TRBV12-4, the J gene TRBJ2-2; D unclear. Trimming removed 0 bases at V and 3 bases at J, with 8 bases between. The CDR3 runs 15 residues. In DNA, the CDR3 is TGTGCCAGCAGTTTAGCAGGGCAGTACACCGGGGAGCTGTTTTTT. Its protein is CASSLAGQYTGELFF.